These T cell receptor beta chains were read from a single sample in a study of CD8 T cells in Susac syndrome. TCRdb independently ran MiXCR on the immunoSEQ multiplex PCR reads; one entry per CDR3 protein. The sample lists 110,000 or so distinct CDR3 sequences, about nine tenths occurring once. Sequencing was done on a sample of CD4+ T cells from PBMCs. These receptors were collected from a human donor in good health. Both conserved end residues are part of each CDR3. A D gene is named only where the DNA matches it firmly. Not all rows give a size; the values are once, few, many and, for expanded clones, a class.

J gene | V gene | D gene | clone size | CDR3 DNA | CDR3 protein
TRBJ2-7 | TRBV20-1 | - | - | TGCAGTGCTCAGAGGGCCCTAGCAGGGGAGCAGTACTTC | CSAQRALAGEQYF
TRBJ2-5 | TRBV29-1 | - | - | TGCAGCGCGGGACCTCAAGAGACCCAGTACTTC | CSAGPQETQYF
TRBJ2-7 | TRBV6-5 | TRBD2 | - | TGTGCCAGCAGTTACGCTTCCGGGACTAGCGGGAGATACGAGCAGTACTTC | CASSYASGTSGRYEQYF
TRBJ1-6 | TRBV3-1 | TRBD1 | once | TGTGCCAGCAGCCCGGACCCAGGGGGCTCTCTCCTCCACTTT | CASSPDPGGSLLHF
TRBJ2-7 | TRBV19 | - | - | TGTGCCAGTACCCCCAGCGGAGGCTACTCCTACGAGCAGTACTTC | CASTPSGGYSYEQYF
TRBJ2-2 | TRBV3-1 | - | - | TGTGCCAGCAGCCAAGTCTATTTAAGGGAATCCTCGAACACCGGGGAGCTGTTTTTT | CASSQVYLRESSNTGELFF
TRBJ1-1 | TRBV5-1 | TRBD1 | - | TGCGCCAGCAGCTTACTGGACAGGGAGACTGAAGCTTTCTTT | CASSLLDRETEAFF
TRBJ2-5 | TRBV14 | TRBD2 | - | TGTGCCAGCAGCCCTCTCTCGGGGAGGGACCGAGAGACCCAGTACTTC | CASSPLSGRDRETQYF
TRBJ2-1 | TRBV9 | TRBD2 | - | TGTGCCAGCAGCGTGACTAGCGGCTCCTACAATGAGCAGTTCTTC | CASSVTSGSYNEQFF
TRBJ1-2 | TRBV7-3 | TRBD1 | - | TGTGCCAGCAGCAATGGCGGGACAGGCGGCTACACCTTC | CASSNGGTGGYTF
TRBJ1-2 | TRBV10-2 | - | - | TGCGCCAGCAGCCCCTACCGGACAGATGGCTACACCTTC | CASSPYRTDGYTF
TRBJ2-3 | TRBV10-3 | TRBD2 | - | TGTGCCATCAAAGGGAGGAGCGGGAACATAGGGAGCACAGATACGCAGTATTTT | CAIKGRSGNIGSTDTQYF
TRBJ1-3 | TRBV6-5 | - | - | TGTGCCAGCAGTTTGTCAGGGAGCGGCTCTGGAAACACCATATATTTT | CASSLSGSGSGNTIYF
TRBJ1-2 | TRBV7-9 | TRBD1 | - | TGTGCCAGCAGGCGGGACAGAGCTTATTACACCTTC | CASRRDRAYYTF
TRBJ1-1 | TRBV19 | - | - | TGTGCCAGTAGTATAGATCTAAGGGCGAGGAGCACTGAAGCTTTCTTT | CASSIDLRARSTEAFF
TRBJ1-3 | TRBV7-2 | - | - | TGTGCCAGCAGCTTAGCCACAGGGCGAAACACCATATATTTT | CASSLATGRNTIYF
TRBJ1-5 | TRBV27 | TRBD1 | - | TGTGCCAGCAGTCTAGGGACAGGGGGGGGCAATCAGCCCCAGCATTTT | CASSLGTGGGNQPQHF
TRBJ2-6 | TRBV6-2/TRBV6-3 | - | - | TGTGCCAGCAGTTACTCTAGCGCCAGCTCTGGGGCCAACGTCCTGACTTTC | CASSYSSASSGANVLTF
TRBJ2-5 | TRBV6-6 | - | - | TGTGCCAGCAGTTACTACGGTAAAGAGACCCAGTACTTC | CASSYYGKETQYF
TRBJ2-7 | TRBV6-2/TRBV6-3 | - | - | TGTGCCAGCAGCCCAGCAGGCTCCCTCCCCTACGAGCAGTACTTC | CASSPAGSLPYEQYF
TRBJ1-5 | TRBV9 | TRBD1 | - | TGTGCCAGCAGCGTATCCCCGGACAGGGGTCAGCCCCAGCATTTT | CASSVSPDRGQPQHF
TRBJ1-5 | TRBV27 | TRBD1 | few | TGTGCCAGCAGTTTCGGGACAGGGGGCAATCAGCCCCAGCATTTT | CASSFGTGGNQPQHF
TRBJ2-2 | TRBV20-1 | TRBD2 | - | TGCAGTGCTAGGTCATCTAGCGGGAGGGCCTACGGGGAGCTGTTTTTT | CSARSSSGRAYGELFF
TRBJ2-7 | TRBV19 | TRBD1 | few | TGTGCCAGTAGCAGGGACAGTCCCTCCTACGAGCAGTACTTC | CASSRDSPSYEQYF